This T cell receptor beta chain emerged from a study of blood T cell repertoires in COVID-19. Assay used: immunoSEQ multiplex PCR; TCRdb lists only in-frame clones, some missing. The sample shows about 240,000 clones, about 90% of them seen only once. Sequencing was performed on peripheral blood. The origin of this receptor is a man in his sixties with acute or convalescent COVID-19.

CDR3 amino acids: CASSRGGATSTDTQYF. CDR3 in DNA: TGCGCCAGCAGCCGGGGCGGGGCGACTAGCACAGATACGCAGTATTTT. The J gene is TRBJ2-3, the V gene TRBV4-1; TRBD2 might be the D (6 bases). Germline assignment: CDR1 MGHRA and CDR2 YSYEKL. The V and J ends lost 4 bases and 0 bases respectively, with 14 bases between them. The CDR3 consists of 16 residues.